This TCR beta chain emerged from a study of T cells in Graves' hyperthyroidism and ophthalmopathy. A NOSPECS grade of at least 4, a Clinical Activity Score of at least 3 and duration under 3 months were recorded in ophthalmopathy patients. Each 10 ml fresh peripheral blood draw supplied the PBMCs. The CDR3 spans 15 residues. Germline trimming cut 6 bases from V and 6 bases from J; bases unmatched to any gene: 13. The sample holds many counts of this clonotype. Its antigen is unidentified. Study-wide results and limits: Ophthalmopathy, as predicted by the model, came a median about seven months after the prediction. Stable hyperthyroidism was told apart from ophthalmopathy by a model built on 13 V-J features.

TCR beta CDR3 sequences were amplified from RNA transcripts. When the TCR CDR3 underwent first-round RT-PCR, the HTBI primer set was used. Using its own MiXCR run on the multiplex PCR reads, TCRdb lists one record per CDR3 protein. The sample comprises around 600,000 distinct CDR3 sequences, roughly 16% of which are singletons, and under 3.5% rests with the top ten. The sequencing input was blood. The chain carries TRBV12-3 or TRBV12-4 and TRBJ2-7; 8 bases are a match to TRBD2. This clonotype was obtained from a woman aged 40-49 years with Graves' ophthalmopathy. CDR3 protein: CASSPSSGRQSEQYF. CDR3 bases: TGTGCCAGCAGCCCCTCAAGCGGGAGACAAAGCGAGCAGTACTTC.